The 8 T cell receptor beta chains below come from one sample, sequenced in a study of blood T cells in healthy people across ages. Alongside a J-beta primer mix, a sample-barcoded 5' primer served in a second PCR lasting roughly 6 to 12 cycles. TCRdb recomputed calls from the 5' RACE reads with MiXCR, one row per CDR3 protein. Of around 1.7 million distinct CDR3 sequences in the sample, under 30% were seen once. What was sequenced was blood. These receptors all stem from a woman younger than 45 in good health.

This chain joins TRBV24-1 and TRBJ2-2, with TRBD1 matching over 10 bases. The germline V gene encodes CDR1 KGHDR and CDR2 SFDVKD. With V trimmed by 3 bases and J by 3 bases, 6 bases remained unmatched. The CDR3 spans 17 residues. DNA for the CDR3: TGTGCCACCAGTGATACGGGACAGGGGCGGTACACCGGGGAGCTGTTTTTT. As protein: CATSDTGQGRYTGELFF.

The chain employs TRBV5-1 and TRBJ1-1; no reliable D call. The CDR3 runs 14 residues. V lost 3 bases and J 0 bases, leaving 9 bases between the germline ends. Germline CDR1 SGHRS, CDR2 YFSETQ. The CDR3 nucleotides read TGCGCCAGCAGCTCGAAGGTAATGAACACTGAAGCTTTCTTT. Amino acids: CASSSKVMNTEAFF.

Comments on this clonotype: Its ends do not fully match the called genes, so a read error is possible. The chain uses TRBV28 and TRBJ2-6, with TRBD1 matching 9 bases. Germline-derived CDR1 and CDR2 are MDHEN and SYDVKM. The CDR3 covers 15 residues. Here the CDR3 DNA reads TGTGCCAGCCGGGACAGGGACCCTGGGGCCACCGTCCTGACTTTC. Translated: CASRDRDPGATVLTF. Filled out from reference TRBV28 and TRBJ2-6, the complete variable domain reads DVKVTQSSRYLVKRTGEKVFLECVQDMDHENMFWYRQDPGLGLRLIYFSYDVKMKEKGDIPEGYSVSREKKERFSLILESASTNQTSMYLCASRDRDPGATVLTFGAGSRLTVL.

This chain connects TRBV12-3 or TRBV12-4 to TRBJ2-7; D call uncertain. The CDR3 sequence is 15 residues long. With 1 base removed from V and 6 bases from J, the gap between germline ends came to 16 bases. For the CDR3, the DNA is TGTGCCAGCAGTTTAGTCGTGGGCAGGCCCCTCGAGCAGTACTTC. Protein product: CASSLVVGRPLEQYF.

This clonotype was seen a few times. DNA of the CDR3: TGCGCCAGCAGCTTGAGGGGCGAGAACGAGCAGTACTTC. Translating it yields CASSLRGENEQYF. V is TRBV5-1 and J is TRBJ2-4, with D tentatively TRBD1 (5 bases). TRBJ2-7 matches the DNA end more closely, so the J call is doubtful. CDR1 and CDR2 from the germline V gene are SGHRS and YFSETQ. CDR3 size: 13 residues.

The chain employs TRBV20-1 and TRBJ2-3; D gene unclear. The CDR3 is made up of 11 amino acids. The germline CDR1 and CDR2 sequences are DFQATT and SNEGSKA (reference sequence). V lost 1 base and J 5 bases, leaving 4 bases between the germline ends. The CDR3 DNA follows: TGCAGTGCTAGAGCTAAAGATACGCAGTATTTT. Its translation: CSARAKDTQYF.

For this clonotype: This sequence may be a read error, since a much larger clone differs from it by one base. The rearrangement uses TRBV7-8 and TRBJ2-5, with 10 nucleotides matching TRBD2. The J call may be incorrect, as the DNA end agrees better with TRBJ2-1. The CDR3 covers 17 residues. Germline CDR1 and CDR2: SGHVS and FQNEAQ. In DNA, the CDR3 is TGTGCCAGCAGCCCCAGCCCCACTAGCGGGGTACCCTACGAGCAGTTCTTC. It specifies CASSPSPTSGVPYEQFF.

This clonotype was picked up a small number of times. The J gene is TRBJ2-1, the V gene TRBV7-2; 9 nucleotides line up with TRBD2. Germline-derived CDR1 and CDR2 are SGHTA and FQGNSA. J lost 6 bases, V lost 5 bases, and 5 bases had no gene match. The CDR3 runs 14 residues. The CDR3 bases are TGTGCCAGCAGCCTCCTGGGACTAGCCAATGAGCAGTTCTTC. This encodes CASSLLGLANEQFF.